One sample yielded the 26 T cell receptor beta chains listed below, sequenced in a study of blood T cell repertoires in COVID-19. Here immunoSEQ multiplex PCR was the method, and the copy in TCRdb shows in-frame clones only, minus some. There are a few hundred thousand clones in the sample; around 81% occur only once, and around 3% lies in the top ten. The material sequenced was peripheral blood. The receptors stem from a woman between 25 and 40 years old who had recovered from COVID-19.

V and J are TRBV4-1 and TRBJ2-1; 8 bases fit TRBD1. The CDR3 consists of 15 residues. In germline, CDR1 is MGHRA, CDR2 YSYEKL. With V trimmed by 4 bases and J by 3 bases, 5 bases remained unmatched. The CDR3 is CASSRTGSDYNEQFF. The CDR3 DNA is TGCGCCAGCAGCCGGACAGGGTCCGACTACAATGAGCAGTTCTTC.

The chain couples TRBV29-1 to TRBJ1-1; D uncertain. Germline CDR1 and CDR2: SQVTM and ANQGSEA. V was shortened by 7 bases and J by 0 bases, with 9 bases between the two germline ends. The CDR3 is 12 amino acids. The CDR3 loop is CSGAQMNTEAFF. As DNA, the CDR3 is TGCAGCGGAGCGCAGATGAACACTGAAGCTTTCTTT.

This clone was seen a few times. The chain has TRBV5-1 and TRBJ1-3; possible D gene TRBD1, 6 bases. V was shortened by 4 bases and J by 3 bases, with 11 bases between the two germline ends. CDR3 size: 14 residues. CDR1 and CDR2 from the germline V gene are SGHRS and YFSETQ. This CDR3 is CASSPGQNGNTIYF. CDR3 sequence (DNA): TGCGCCAGCAGCCCCGGACAGAATGGAAACACCATATATTTT.

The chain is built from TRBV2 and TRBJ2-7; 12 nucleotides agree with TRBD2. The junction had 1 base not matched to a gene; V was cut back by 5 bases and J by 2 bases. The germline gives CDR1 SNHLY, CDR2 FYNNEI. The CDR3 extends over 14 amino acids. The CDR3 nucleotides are TGTGCCAGCAGTCTAGCGGGAGGGCCCTACGAGCAGTACTTC. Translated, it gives CASSLAGGPYEQYF.

In nucleotides, the CDR3 is TGTGCCAGAAGCAGGCTAGAAGAGACCCAGTACTTC. This sequence encodes CARSRLEETQYF. The chain has TRBV5-3 and TRBJ2-5; D not resolved. TRBV5-3 is an ORF, and what it does is uncertain. The V end was cut by 4 bases, the J end by 3 bases, with 7 bases between. The CDR3 runs 12 residues.

The CDR3 DNA sequence: TGCAGCGCTGGGAGACACGGGTCCTACGAGCAGTACTTC. Amino acids: CSAGRHGSYEQYF. V and J are TRBV29-1 and TRBJ2-7; D possibly corresponds to TRBD2 (5 bases). Germline loops: CDR1 SQVTM, CDR2 ANQGSEA. Trimming shortened V by 7 bases and J by 1 base, and 14 bases separated the two germline ends. The CDR3 has 13 residues.

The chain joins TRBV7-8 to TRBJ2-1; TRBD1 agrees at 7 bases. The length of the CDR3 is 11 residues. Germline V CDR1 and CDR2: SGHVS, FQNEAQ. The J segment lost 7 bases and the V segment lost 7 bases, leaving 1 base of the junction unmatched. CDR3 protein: CASMTGNEQFF. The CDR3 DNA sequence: TGTGCCAGCATGACAGGGAATGAGCAGTTCTTC.

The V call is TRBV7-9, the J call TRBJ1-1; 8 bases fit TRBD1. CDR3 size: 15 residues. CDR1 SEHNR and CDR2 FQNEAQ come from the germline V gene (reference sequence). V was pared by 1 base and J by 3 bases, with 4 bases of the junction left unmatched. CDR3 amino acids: CASSLVQGADTEAFF. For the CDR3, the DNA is TGTGCCAGCAGCTTAGTTCAGGGGGCCGACACTGAAGCTTTCTTT.

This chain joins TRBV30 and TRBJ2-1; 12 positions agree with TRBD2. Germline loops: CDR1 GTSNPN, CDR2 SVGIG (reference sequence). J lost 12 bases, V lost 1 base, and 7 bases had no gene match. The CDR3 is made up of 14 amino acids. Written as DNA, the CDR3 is TGTGCCTGGAGTGACGGACTAGCGGGATTTTCGCAGTTCTTC. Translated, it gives CAWSDGLAGFSQFF.

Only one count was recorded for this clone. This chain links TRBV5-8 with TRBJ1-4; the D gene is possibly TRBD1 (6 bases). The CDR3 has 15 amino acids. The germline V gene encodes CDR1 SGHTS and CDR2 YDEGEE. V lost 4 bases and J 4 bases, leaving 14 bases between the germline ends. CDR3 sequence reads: CASSPGRGYNEKLFF. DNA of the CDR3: TGTGCCAGCAGCCCCGGGAGGGGGTATAATGAAAAACTGTTTTTT.

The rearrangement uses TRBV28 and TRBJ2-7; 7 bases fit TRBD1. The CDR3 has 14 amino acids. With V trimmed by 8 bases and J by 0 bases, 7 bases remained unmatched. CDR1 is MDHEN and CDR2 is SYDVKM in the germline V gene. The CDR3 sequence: CASSDRAVSYEQYF. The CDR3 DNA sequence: TGTGCCAGCTCAGACAGGGCCGTCTCCTACGAGCAGTACTTC.

In DNA form, the CDR3 reads TGTGCCTGGAGTAATCTTATCCAAGAGACCCAGTACTTC. Translating gives CAWSNLIQETQYF. This chain uses TRBV30 with TRBJ2-5; D gene unclear. CDR3 length: 13 amino acids. Per the germline V gene, CDR1 is GTSNPN and CDR2 is SVGIG (reference sequence). Trimming removed 2 bases at V and 1 base at J, with 8 bases between.

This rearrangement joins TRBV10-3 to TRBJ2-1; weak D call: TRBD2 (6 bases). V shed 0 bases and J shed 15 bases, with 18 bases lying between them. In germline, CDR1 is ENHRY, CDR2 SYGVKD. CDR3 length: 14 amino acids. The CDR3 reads CAISESVAAAAPFF. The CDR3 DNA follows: TGTGCCATCAGTGAGTCGGTAGCGGCCGCAGCACCGTTCTTC.

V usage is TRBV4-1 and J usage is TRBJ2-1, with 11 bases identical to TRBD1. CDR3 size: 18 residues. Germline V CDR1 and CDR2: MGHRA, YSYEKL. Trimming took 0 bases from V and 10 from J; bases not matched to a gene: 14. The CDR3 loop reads CASSQDSLGGQGVVEQFF. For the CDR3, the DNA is TGCGCCAGCAGCCAAGATTCCCTGGGGGGACAGGGGGTAGTGGAGCAGTTCTTC.

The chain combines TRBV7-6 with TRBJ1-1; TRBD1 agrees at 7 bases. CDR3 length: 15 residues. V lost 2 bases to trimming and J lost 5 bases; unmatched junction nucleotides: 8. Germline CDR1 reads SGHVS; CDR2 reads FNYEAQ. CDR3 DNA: TGTGCCAGCAGCTTATCTCGACAGGGAGGAACTGAAGCTTTCTTT. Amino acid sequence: CASSLSRQGGTEAFF. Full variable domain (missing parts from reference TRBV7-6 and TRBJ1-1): GAGVSQSPRYKVTKRGQDVALRCDPISGHVSLYWYRQALGQGPEFLTYFNYEAQQDKSGLPNDRFSAERPEGSISTLTIQRTEQRDSAMYRCASSLSRQGGTEAFFGQGTRLTVV.

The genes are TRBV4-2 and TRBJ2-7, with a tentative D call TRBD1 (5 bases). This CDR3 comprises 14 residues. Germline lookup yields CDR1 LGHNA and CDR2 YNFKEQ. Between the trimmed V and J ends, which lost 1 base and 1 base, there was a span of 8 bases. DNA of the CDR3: TGTGCCAGCAGCCAAGTAGGGGTTTCCTACGAGCAGTACTTC. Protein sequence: CASSQVGVSYEQYF.

The CDR3 DNA reads TGTGCCGCGGGGGGCCTCTCCTACGAGCAGTACTTC. Translation: CAAGGLSYEQYF. The V call is TRBV6-5, the J call TRBJ2-7; TRBD2 matches at 8 bases. Germline CDR1 is MNHEY and CDR2 is SVGAGI. The trim removed 11 bases at V and 0 bases at J, leaving 3 bases unmatched. The CDR3 sequence is 12 residues long.

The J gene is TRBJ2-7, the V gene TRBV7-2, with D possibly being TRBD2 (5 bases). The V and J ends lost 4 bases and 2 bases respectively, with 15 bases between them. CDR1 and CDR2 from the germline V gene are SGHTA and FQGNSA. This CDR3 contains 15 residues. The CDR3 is CASSSRSLGAYEQYF. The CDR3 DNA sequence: TGTGCCAGCAGCTCCAGGAGTCTCGGGGCCTACGAGCAGTACTTC.

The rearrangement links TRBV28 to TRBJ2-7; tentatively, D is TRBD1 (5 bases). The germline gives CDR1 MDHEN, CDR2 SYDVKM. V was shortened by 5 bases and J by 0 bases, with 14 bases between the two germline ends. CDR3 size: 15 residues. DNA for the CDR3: TGTGCCAGCAGTCCCCAGGGTTTCAGCTCCTACGAGCAGTACTTC. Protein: CASSPQGFSSYEQYF.

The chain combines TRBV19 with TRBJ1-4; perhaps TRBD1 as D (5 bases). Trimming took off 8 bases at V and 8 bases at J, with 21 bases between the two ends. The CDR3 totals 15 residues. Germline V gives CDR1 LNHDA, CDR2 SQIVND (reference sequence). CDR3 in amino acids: CASARKGNPEEKLFF. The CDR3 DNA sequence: TGTGCCAGTGCAAGGAAGGGGAATCCGGAAGAAAAACTGTTTTTT.

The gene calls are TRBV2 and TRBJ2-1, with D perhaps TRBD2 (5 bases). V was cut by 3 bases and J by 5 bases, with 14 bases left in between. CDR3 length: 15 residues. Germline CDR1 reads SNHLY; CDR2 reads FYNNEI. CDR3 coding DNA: TGTGCCAGCAGTGATGAGCAGGACGGGGACAATGAGCAGTTCTTC. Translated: CASSDEQDGDNEQFF.

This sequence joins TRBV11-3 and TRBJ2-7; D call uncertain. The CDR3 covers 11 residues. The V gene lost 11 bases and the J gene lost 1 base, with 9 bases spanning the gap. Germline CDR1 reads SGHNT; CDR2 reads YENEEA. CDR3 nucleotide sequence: TGTGCCGACCCGCGGTCCTACGAGCAGTACTTC. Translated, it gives CADPRSYEQYF.

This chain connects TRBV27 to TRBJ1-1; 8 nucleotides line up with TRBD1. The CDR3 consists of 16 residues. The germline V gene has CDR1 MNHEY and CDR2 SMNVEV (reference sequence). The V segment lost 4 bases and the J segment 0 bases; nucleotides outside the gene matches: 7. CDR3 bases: TGTGCCAGCAGTTGGAGGCAGGGGGCTCTGAACACTGAAGCTTTCTTT. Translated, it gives CASSWRQGALNTEAFF.

The chain's CDR3 is CASSTGQGRSYEQYF. Written as DNA, the CDR3 is TGTGCCAGCAGCACCGGACAGGGCCGCTCCTACGAGCAGTACTTC. The chain joins TRBV7-9 to TRBJ2-7; 8 bases fit TRBD1. The germline V gene encodes CDR1 SEHNR and CDR2 FQNEAQ (reference sequence). V gave up 5 bases and J gave up 0 bases; unmatched junction bases: 6. The CDR3 is 15 amino acids. Drawing the rest from reference TRBV7-9 and TRBJ2-7, the complete variable domain is DTGVSQNPRHKITKRGQNVTFRCDPISEHNRLYWYRQTLGQGPEFLTYFQNEAQLEKSRLLSDRFSAERPKGSFSTLEIQRTEQGDSAMYLCASSTGQGRSYEQYFGPGTRLTVT.

The CDR3 loop is CASSMGSSYNEQFF. Written as DNA, the CDR3 is TGCGCCAGCAGTATGGGGAGCTCCTACAATGAGCAGTTCTTC. This sequence joins TRBV10-1 and TRBJ2-1, with D perhaps matching TRBD2 (5 bases). The germline CDR1 and CDR2 sequences are WNHNN and SYGVQD (reference sequence). This CDR3 comprises 14 residues. Trimming shortened V by 5 bases and J by 0 bases, and 8 bases separated the two germline ends.

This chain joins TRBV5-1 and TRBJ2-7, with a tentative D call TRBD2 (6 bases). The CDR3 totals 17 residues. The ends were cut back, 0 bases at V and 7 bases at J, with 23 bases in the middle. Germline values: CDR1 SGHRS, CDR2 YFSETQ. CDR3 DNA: TGCGCCAGCAGCTTGGCCAATGGGAGGACACTCCTTGGGGAGCAGTACTTC. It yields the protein CASSLANGRTLLGEQYF.